The clone carrying this T cell receptor beta chain showed up just a few times. Its antigen is still unknown. MiXCR was run by TCRdb on the reads, yielding one entry per CDR3 protein. The table has around 120,000 distinct CDR3 sequences, over 40% seen once; the top ten hold about three quarters. This specimen belongs to a study of T cell repertoires in cytomegalovirus infection. Overall study: CMV epitopes in the study were HLA-C-restricted (recently identified) and HLA-B-restricted (well studied). CMV infection and matching HLA type were both indicated by public TCR beta signatures.

Whole-study findings and limits: It was HLA-C-restricted CMV-specific TCR beta clonotypes that dominated the response ex vivo. Summed frequency of shared TCR beta families picked out CMV carriers who also had the relevant HLA.

The source was CD8+ T cells from cultured PBMCs, collected from culture after CMV antigen stimulation. The receptor's source is a human donor in good health (CMV status not recorded). Some clones in this sample may be carry-over from other donors' samples.

The CDR3 coding sequence is TGCAGTGCCGCGGCGGGGGGCGCGGAGCAGTTCTTC. Protein: CSAAAGGAEQFF. The chain combines TRBV20-1 with TRBJ2-1; TRBD2 agrees at 8 bases. The CDR3 is 12 amino acids. V was clipped by 6 bases and J by 10 bases; unmatched bases: 8. The germline V gene has CDR1 DFQATT and CDR2 SNEGSKA (reference sequence).